This entry lists 9 T cell receptor beta chains sequenced from one sample in a study of CD8+ T cells in alopecia areata. Following RNA extraction, reverse transcription yielded cDNA that acted as the sequencing template. Generated by immunoSEQ multiplex PCR, the TCRdb table keeps only in-frame clones and is missing some. The data contain more than 7,000 clones, 64% of them singletons. As for treatment: oral pan-JAK inhibitor, 5-10 mg twice daily. It was from alopecia areata patients that lesional scalp punch biopsies and peripheral blood were collected. The sample consisted of skin, taken at week 4, from a patient treated with tofacitinib. These receptors all come from a human donor with alopecia areata.

The chain uses TRBV6-1 and TRBJ2-7, with D uncertain. CDR3 length equals 14 residues. CDR1 and CDR2 (germline): MNHNS, SASEGT. Trimming left V 2 bases short and J 0 bases short, with 8 bases between. Written as DNA, the CDR3 is TGTGCCAGCAGTGAAAAACGGAACTCCTACGAGCAGTACTTC. Protein: CASSEKRNSYEQYF.

The chain employs TRBV4-3 and TRBJ2-1; D is perhaps TRBD2 (6 bases). This CDR3 contains 15 residues. Germline V gives CDR1 LGHNA, CDR2 YSLEER. Trimming removed 0 bases at V and 4 bases at J, with 10 bases between. CDR3 region: CASSQEWEAYNEQFF. The CDR3, as DNA: TGCGCCAGCAGCCAAGAATGGGAGGCTTACAATGAGCAGTTCTTC.

This clone has only a few counts. As DNA, the CDR3 is TGTGCCAGCAGCTTAAGCCAGGCTTCTTACGAGCAGTACTTC. This sequence encodes CASSLSQASYEQYF. The chain carries TRBV11-2 and TRBJ2-7; the D is unclear. In germline, CDR1 is SGHAT, CDR2 FQNNGV. The V and J ends lost 2 bases and 4 bases respectively, with 12 bases between them. CDR3 length: 14 amino acids.

The V call is TRBV7-3, the J call TRBJ2-2; the match to TRBD1 covers 9 bases. V lost 5 bases to trimming and J lost 3 bases; unmatched junction nucleotides: 13. There are 18 residues in the CDR3. Germline V gives CDR1 SGHTA, CDR2 FQGTGA. The CDR3 loop reads CASSVDPRTGVYTGELFF. The CDR3 DNA sequence: TGTGCCAGCAGCGTAGACCCCAGGACAGGGGTCTACACCGGGGAGCTGTTTTTT.

This clone appeared a few times. This rearrangement joins TRBV7-2 to TRBJ2-5; D ambiguous. The V end was cut by 2 bases, the J end by 2 bases, with 6 bases between. The CDR3 is 13 amino acids. Germline CDR1 reads SGHTA; CDR2 reads FQGNSA. CDR3 residues: CASSLSQQETQYF. CDR3 DNA sequence: TGTGCCAGCAGCTTATCACAGCAAGAGACCCAGTACTTC.

The gene calls are TRBV5-1 and TRBJ2-6; TRBD1 matches 9 bases. Per germline, CDR1 SGHRS and CDR2 YFSETQ. The CDR3 runs 20 residues. V lost 0 bases and J lost 1; bases outside the gene matches: 11. The CDR3 DNA reads as TGCGCCAGCAGCTTGGGGTCACAGGGGGCGCTTCGGTCTGGGGCCAACGTCCTGACTTTC. The encoded protein is CASSLGSQGALRSGANVLTF.

V is TRBV28 and J is TRBJ1-2, with 7 bases matching TRBD1. Trimming cost V 3 bases and J 4 bases; bases outside gene matches: 14. Germline V gives CDR1 MDHEN, CDR2 SYDVKM. This CDR3 has 17 amino acids. This CDR3 is CASSLVFGQANLYGYTF. The CDR3 DNA sequence: TGTGCCAGCAGTTTGGTCTTCGGACAGGCCAACCTCTATGGCTACACCTTC.

The sample holds a few counts of this clone. The rearrangement uses TRBV7-9 and TRBJ2-7; TRBD2 matches at 7 bases. V lost 5 bases and J lost 6; bases outside the gene matches: 7. The CDR3 length is 13 residues. In germline, CDR1 is SEHNR, CDR2 FQNEAQ (reference sequence). The CDR3 region is CASSDVGGGEQYF. The CDR3, as DNA: TGTGCCAGCAGCGATGTGGGGGGGGGCGAGCAGTACTTC.

This clone appeared once. The chain carries TRBV4-1 and TRBJ2-7; 9 bases are a match to TRBD1. Germline-derived CDR1 and CDR2 are MGHRA and YSYEKL. V lost 2 bases, J lost 6 bases, and 14 bases stayed unmatched. CDR3 length: 17 residues. Here the CDR3 reads CASSQLQWTGAWGEQYF. In DNA, the CDR3 is TGCGCCAGCAGCCAACTGCAATGGACAGGGGCATGGGGCGAGCAGTACTTC.